This T cell receptor (beta chain) came from a study of cytomegalovirus exposure and HLA in healthy donors. Assay: immunoSEQ multiplex PCR; the TCRdb copy retains only in-frame clones and omits some. The sample includes 110,000 or so clones, 88% of them seen just once. General observations from the study: Later, an analysis found that TCR clusters from the first cohort tended to co-occur in the roughly 120 validation repertoires. CMV antigen specificity of a few CMV-associated chains was confirmed in vitro. The study flagged some 170 TCR beta chains as cytomegalovirus-associated. Reportedly, cytomegalovirus status was diagnosed with high sensitivity and specificity.

The table lists this clone with a few counts. What it recognizes is unknown. Deletions cut 8 bases from V and 3 bases from J, with 14 bases between. The CDR3 spans 13 residues. Looked up from germline, CDR1 is MNHEY and CDR2 is SMNVEV (reference sequence). The receptor comes from a man aged 18 to 30 in good health and CMV-seropositive. Sequencing input: PBMCs. The gene calls are TRBV27 and TRBJ2-7; D perhaps matches TRBD2 (6 bases). The CDR3 bases are TGTGCCAGCCCCACTCGGAGGGTCTACGAGCAGTACTTC. It translates to CASPTRRVYEQYF.